This passage covers 9 T cell receptor beta chains from one sample sequenced in a study of blood T cells in healthy people across ages. The use of a sample-barcoded 5' primer and a J-beta primer mix characterized a second PCR of roughly 6 to 12 cycles. TCRdb redid the calling of the 5' RACE reads with MiXCR, one entry per CDR3 protein. This table holds about 1.8 million distinct CDR3 sequences, about 49% found once. Specimen: blood. The source is a woman between 40 and 50 years old in good health.

J is TRBJ2-3 and V is TRBV6-2 or TRBV6-3; D possibly uses TRBD1 or TRBD2 (5 bases each). V shed 6 bases and J shed 8 bases, with 9 bases lying between them. Germline V gene data show CDR1 as MNHEY and CDR2 as SVGEGT. The CDR3 runs to 11 residues. The CDR3 sequence: CASSHGATQYF. The DNA of the CDR3 is TGTGCCAGCAGCCACGGGGCTACGCAGTATTTT.

The chain links TRBV19 to TRBJ2-1; TRBD2 agrees at 9 bases. The ends lost 5 bases at V and 0 bases at J; junction bases unmatched: 5. Looked up from germline, CDR1 is LNHDA and CDR2 is SQIVND (reference sequence). The CDR3 is 16 amino acids. CDR3 nucleotide sequence: TGTGCCAGTAGTGACGTTAGCGGGGGCTCCTACAATGAGCAGTTCTTC. This encodes CASSDVSGGSYNEQFF.

The sample holds many counts of this clonotype. The rearrangement uses TRBV27 and TRBJ2-1; the D call may be TRBD1 or TRBD2 (5 bases each). This CDR3 spans 15 amino acids. The V gene lost 6 bases and the J gene lost 7 bases, with 19 bases spanning the gap. Germline V gives CDR1 MNHEY, CDR2 SMNVEV (reference sequence). DNA for the CDR3: TGTGCCAGCAGATCCGAGGTTGGGGGTGGGAATGAGCAGTTCTTC. This encodes CASRSEVGGGNEQFF.

The chain links TRBV5-1 to TRBJ2-1; TRBD1 aligns across 8 bases. The CDR3 loop spans 14 amino acids. Unmatched junction bases numbered 3, after V lost 4 bases and J lost 3 bases. The germline V gene encodes CDR1 SGHRS and CDR2 YFSETQ. In nucleotides, the CDR3 is TGCGCCAGCAGCCGGGGACAGGTCTACAATGAGCAGTTCTTC. It translates to CASSRGQVYNEQFF.

The chain employs TRBV18 and TRBJ1-5; TRBD1 matches 7 bases. CDR1 KGHSH and CDR2 LQKENI come from the germline V gene. The CDR3 spans 15 residues. With V trimmed by 2 bases and J by 6 bases, 7 bases remained unmatched. CDR3 in DNA: TGTGCCAGCTCACCAACAGGTGCAGGGGGTCAGCCCCAGCATTTT. This encodes CASSPTGAGGQPQHF.

This clonotype was observed a handful of times. This rearrangement joins TRBV11-1 to TRBJ2-1; either TRBD1 or TRBD2 may supply D (5 bases each). There are 16 residues in the CDR3. Germline CDR1 SGHAT, CDR2 FQDESV (reference sequence). V gave up 5 bases and J gave up 0 bases, with 14 bases separating them. CDR3: CASSPPGTSSYNEQFF. The CDR3 region has the DNA TGTGCCAGCAGCCCTCCCGGGACGAGCTCCTACAATGAGCAGTTCTTC.

This chain uses TRBV21-1 with TRBJ1-2; the table calls TRBD1, which could not be checked here. TRBV21-1 is classified as a pseudogene. The CDR3 is made up of 16 amino acids. CDR3 coding DNA: TGTGCCAGCAGCAGCCGAGGGGACATCCTCCCTTATGGCTACACCTTC. It is translated as CASSSRGDILPYGYTF.

The chain links TRBV9 to TRBJ2-1, with 11 nucleotides matching TRBD2. The CDR3 length is 16 residues. V lost 0 bases, J lost 9 bases, and 8 bases stayed unmatched. The germline gives CDR1 SGDLS, CDR2 YYNGEE. CDR3 coding DNA: TGTGCCAGCAGCGTAGTTGGTAGCGGGGGGGCGGGTGAGCAGTTCTTC. Its protein product is CASSVVGSGGAGEQFF.

The rearrangement links TRBV20-1 to TRBJ2-5; D remains unclear. The CDR3 totals 15 residues. Per the germline V gene, CDR1 is DFQATT and CDR2 is SNEGSKA (reference sequence). Trimming took 3 bases from V and 0 from J, leaving 14 bases between them. The CDR3 is CSASEAVVNQETQYF. CDR3 coding DNA: TGCAGTGCTAGCGAGGCCGTGGTAAACCAAGAGACCCAGTACTTC.